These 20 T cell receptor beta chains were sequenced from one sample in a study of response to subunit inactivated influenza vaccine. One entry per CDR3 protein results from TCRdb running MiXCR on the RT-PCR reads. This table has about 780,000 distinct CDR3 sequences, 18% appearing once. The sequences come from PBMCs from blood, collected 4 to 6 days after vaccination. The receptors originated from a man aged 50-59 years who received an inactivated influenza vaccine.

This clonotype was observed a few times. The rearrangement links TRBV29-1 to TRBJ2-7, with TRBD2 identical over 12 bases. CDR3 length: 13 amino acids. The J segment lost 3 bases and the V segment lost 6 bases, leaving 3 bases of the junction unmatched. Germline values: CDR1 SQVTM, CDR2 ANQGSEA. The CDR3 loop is CSVGTSGLYEQYF. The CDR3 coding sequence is TGCAGCGTCGGGACTAGCGGGCTCTACGAGCAGTACTTC.

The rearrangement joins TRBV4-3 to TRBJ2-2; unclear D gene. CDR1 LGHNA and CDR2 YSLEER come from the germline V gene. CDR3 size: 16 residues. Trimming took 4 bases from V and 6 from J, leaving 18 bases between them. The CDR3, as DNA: TGCGCCAGCAGCCCCACTTACCGGGTTCCAGCCGGGGAGCTGTTTTTT. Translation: CASSPTYRVPAGELFF.

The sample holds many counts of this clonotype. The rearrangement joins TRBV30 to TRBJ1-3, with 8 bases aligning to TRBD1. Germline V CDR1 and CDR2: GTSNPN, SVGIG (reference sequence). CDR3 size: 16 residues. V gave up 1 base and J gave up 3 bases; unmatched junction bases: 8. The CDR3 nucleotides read TGTGCCTGGAGTGCCCACCGGACAGGGTTTGGAAACACCATATATTTT. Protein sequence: CAWSAHRTGFGNTIYF.

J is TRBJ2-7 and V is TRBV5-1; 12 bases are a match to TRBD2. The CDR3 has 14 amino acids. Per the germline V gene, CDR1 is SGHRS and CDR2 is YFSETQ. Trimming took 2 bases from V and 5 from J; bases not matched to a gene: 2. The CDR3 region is CASSLRTSGNEQYF. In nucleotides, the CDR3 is TGCGCCAGCAGCTTAAGGACTAGCGGGAACGAGCAGTACTTC.

The CDR3 protein is CASSHGQRDNEQFF. In DNA, the CDR3 is TGTGCCAGCAGCCACGGACAGCGAGACAATGAGCAGTTCTTC. This chain connects TRBV3-1 to TRBJ2-1; tentative D call: TRBD1 (6 bases). The V end was cut by 3 bases, the J end by 5 bases, with 11 bases between. The CDR3 spans 14 residues. Germline V lookup: CDR1 LGHDT, CDR2 YNNKEL (reference sequence).

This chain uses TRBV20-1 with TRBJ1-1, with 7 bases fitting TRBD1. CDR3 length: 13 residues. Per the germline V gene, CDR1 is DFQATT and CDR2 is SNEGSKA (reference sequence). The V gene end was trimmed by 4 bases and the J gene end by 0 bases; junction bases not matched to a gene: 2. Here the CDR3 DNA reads TGCAGTGCTACCACAGGGGTGAACACTGAAGCTTTCTTT. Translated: CSATTGVNTEAFF.

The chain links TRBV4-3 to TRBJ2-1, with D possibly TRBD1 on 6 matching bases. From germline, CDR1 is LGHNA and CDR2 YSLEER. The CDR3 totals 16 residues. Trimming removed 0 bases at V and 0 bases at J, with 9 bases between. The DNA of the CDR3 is TGCGCCAGCAGCCAAGAAGGGACAAACTCCTACAATGAGCAGTTCTTC. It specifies CASSQEGTNSYNEQFF.

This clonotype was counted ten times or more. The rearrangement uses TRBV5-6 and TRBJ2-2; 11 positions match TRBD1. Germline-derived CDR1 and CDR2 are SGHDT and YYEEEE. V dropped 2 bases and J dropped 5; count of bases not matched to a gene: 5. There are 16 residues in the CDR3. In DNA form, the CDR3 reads TGTGCCAGCAGCTTTCGGACAGGGGGCTTGACCGGGGAGCTGTTTTTT. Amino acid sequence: CASSFRTGGLTGELFF.

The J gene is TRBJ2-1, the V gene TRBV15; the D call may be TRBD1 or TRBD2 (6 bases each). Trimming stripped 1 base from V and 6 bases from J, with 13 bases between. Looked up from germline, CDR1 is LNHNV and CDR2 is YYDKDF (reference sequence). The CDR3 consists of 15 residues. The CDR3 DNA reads TGTGCCACCAGCAGAGGGGGGGCAGGGGTCAATGAGCAGTTCTTC. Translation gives CATSRGGAGVNEQFF. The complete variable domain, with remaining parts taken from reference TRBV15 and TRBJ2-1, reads DAMVIQNPRYQVTQFGKPVTLSCSQTLNHNVMYWYQQKSSQAPKLLFHYYDKDFNNEADTPDNFQSRRPNTSFCFLDIRSPGLGDTAMYLCATSRGGAGVNEQFFGPGTRLTVL.

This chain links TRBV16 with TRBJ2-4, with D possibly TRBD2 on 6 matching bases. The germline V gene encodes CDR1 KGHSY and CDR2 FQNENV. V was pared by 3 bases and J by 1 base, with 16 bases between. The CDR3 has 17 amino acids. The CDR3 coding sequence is TGTGCCAGCAGCCATTCCGTACAGCTAGCGGCCAAAAACATTCAGTACTTC. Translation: CASSHSVQLAAKNIQYF.

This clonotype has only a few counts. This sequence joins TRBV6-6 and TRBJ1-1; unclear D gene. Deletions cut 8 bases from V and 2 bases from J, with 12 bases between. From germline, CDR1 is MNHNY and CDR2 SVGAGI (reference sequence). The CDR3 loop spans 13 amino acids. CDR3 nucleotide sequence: TGTGCCAGCCAACAGTCCTACAACACTGAAGCTTTCTTT. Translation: CASQQSYNTEAFF.

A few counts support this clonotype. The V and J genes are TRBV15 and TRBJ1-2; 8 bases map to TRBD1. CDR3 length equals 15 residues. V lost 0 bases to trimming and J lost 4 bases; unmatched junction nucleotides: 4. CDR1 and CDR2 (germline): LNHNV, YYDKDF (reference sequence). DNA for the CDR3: TGTGCCACCAGCAGAGAGGACAGGGCGGCCTATGGCTACACCTTC. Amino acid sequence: CATSREDRAAYGYTF.

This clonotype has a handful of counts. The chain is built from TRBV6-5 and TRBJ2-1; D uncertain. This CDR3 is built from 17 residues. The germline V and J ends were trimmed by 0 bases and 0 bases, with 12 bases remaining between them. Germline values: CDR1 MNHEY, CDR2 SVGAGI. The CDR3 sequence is CASSYSNRANSYNEQFF. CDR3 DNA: TGTGCCAGCAGTTACTCGAATCGAGCGAACTCCTACAATGAGCAGTTCTTC.

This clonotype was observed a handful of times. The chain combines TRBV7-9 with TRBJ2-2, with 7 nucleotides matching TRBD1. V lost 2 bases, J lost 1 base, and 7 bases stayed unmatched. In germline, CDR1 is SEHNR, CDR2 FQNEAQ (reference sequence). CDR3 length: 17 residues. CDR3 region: CASSLPKRTGNTGELFF. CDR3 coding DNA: TGTGCCAGCAGCTTACCCAAGAGGACAGGGAACACCGGGGAGCTGTTTTTT.

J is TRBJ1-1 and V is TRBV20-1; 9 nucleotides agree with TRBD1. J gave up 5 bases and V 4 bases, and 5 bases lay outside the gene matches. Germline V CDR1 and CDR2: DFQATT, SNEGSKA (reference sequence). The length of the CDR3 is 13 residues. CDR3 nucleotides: TGCAGTGCTAATGACAGGGGGGGGACTGAAGCTTTCTTT. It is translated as CSANDRGGTEAFF.

CDR3 coding DNA: TGCGCCAGCAGCCAAGATTTCACCGCCCGCTATGGCTACACCTTC. It codes for CASSQDFTARYGYTF. The V gene is TRBV4-3, the J gene TRBJ1-2; D not certain. Germline CDR1 LGHNA, CDR2 YSLEER. V lost 0 bases, J lost 4 bases, and 12 bases lay in between. The CDR3 extends over 15 amino acids.

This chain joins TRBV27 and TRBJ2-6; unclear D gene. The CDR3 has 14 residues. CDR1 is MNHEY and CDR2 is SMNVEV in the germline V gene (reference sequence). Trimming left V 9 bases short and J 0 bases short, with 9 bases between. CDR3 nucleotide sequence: TGTGCCAGTAGAAAGAGCTCTGGGGCCAACGTCCTGACTTTC. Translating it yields CASRKSSGANVLTF.

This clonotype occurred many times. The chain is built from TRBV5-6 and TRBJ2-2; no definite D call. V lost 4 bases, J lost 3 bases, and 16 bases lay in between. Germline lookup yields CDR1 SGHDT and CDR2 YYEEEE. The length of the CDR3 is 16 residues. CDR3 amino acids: CASSLGPTVYTGELFF. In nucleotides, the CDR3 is TGTGCCAGCAGCCTCGGACCGACCGTTTACACCGGGGAGCTGTTTTTT.

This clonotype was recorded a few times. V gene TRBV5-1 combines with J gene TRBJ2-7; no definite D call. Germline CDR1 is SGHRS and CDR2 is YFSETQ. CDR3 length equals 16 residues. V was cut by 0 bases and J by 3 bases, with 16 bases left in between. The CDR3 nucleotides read TGCGCCAGCAGCTTGGCCCGGACGGCGAATTTCTACGAGCAGTACTTC. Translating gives CASSLARTANFYEQYF. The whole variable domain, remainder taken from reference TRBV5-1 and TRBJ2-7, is KAGVTQTPRYLIKTRGQQVTLSCSPISGHRSVSWYQQTPGQGLQFLFEYFSETQRNKGNFPGRFSGRQFSNSRSEMNVSTLELGDSALYLCASSLARTANFYEQYFGPGTRLTVT.

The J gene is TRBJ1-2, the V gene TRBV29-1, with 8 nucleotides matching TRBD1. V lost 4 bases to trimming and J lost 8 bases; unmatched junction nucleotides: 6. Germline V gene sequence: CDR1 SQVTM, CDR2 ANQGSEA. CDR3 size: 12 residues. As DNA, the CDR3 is TGCAGCGTTGCAGGACAGGGAAGGGGCTACACCTTC. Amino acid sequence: CSVAGQGRGYTF.